A single sample gave rise to the 2 T cell receptor beta chains below, sequenced in a study of blood T cells in healthy people across ages. The use of a sample-barcoded 5' primer and a J-beta primer mix characterized a second PCR of about 7 to 12 cycles. TCRdb reanalysed the 5' RACE reads using MiXCR and keeps one entry per CDR3 protein. The sample yields 550,000 to 800,000 distinct CDR3 sequences, around 20% seen once. Sequencing was performed on blood. Every receptor here comes from a man between 65 and 85 years old in good health.

This clonotype occurred once. J is TRBJ2-1 and V is TRBV6-4; TRBD2 is a possible D gene (7 bases). The CDR3 runs 19 residues. The V end lost 5 bases, the J end lost 4 bases, and 27 bases lay between the germline ends. Germline CDR1 MRHNA, CDR2 SNTAGT. In DNA, the CDR3 is TGTGCCAGCAGTTATTGGGAGGGGACCGGACTAGGGGGGTACAATGAGCAGTTCTTC. This translates into CASSYWEGTGLGGYNEQFF.

CDR3 DNA sequence: TGCGCCAGCAGCTCCTTACAGGGGTTGGGCTCTGGGGCCAACGTCCTGACTTTC. Amino acid sequence: CASSSLQGLGSGANVLTF. The chain couples TRBV5-1 to TRBJ2-6; 7 nucleotides align to TRBD1. In germline, CDR1 is SGHRS, CDR2 YFSETQ. V lost 3 bases, J lost 0 bases, and 9 bases stayed unmatched. The CDR3 totals 18 residues.